Listed below are T cell receptor beta chains from one sample, sequenced in a study of early T cells in non-severe SARS-CoV-2 infection. TCRdb used MiXCR to reprocess the 5' RACE reads, holding one entry per CDR3 protein. The repertoire has about 58,000 distinct CDR3 sequences, more than 9.5% of them found once; the top ten carry roughly 9.1%. The sample consisted of whole blood. The receptors here all came from an adult who was a healthcare worker with PCR-confirmed SARS-CoV-2 infection or an uninfected control (not recorded which). Each CDR3 is given with its conserved first and last residue.

V gene: TRBV5-4
CDR3 length: 16
J gene: TRBJ2-7
CDR3 protein: CASSETSGGPAYEQYF

V gene: TRBV11-3
CDR3 length: 14
J gene: TRBJ2-7
CDR3 protein: CASSLSGRAVEQYF

V gene: TRBV6-2/TRBV6-3
CDR3 length: 15
J gene: TRBJ2-5
CDR3 protein: CASSYSPDRGETQYF

V gene: TRBV19
CDR3 length: 15
J gene: TRBJ2-1
CDR3 protein: CASSPGQVLYNEQFF

V gene: TRBV20-1
CDR3 length: 15
J gene: TRBJ1-2
CDR3 protein: CSARDPGFSHYGYTF

V gene: TRBV20-1
CDR3 length: 12
J gene: TRBJ2-1
CDR3 protein: CSARDTYNEQFF

V gene: TRBV27
CDR3 length: 14
J gene: TRBJ1-3
CDR3 protein: CASWDRGYSPTIYF

V gene: TRBV27
CDR3 length: 13
J gene: TRBJ2-1
CDR3 protein: CASSFSSTNEQFF

V gene: TRBV20-1
CDR3 length: 14
J gene: TRBJ2-7
CDR3 protein: CSARPGTASYEQYF

V gene: TRBV12-5
CDR3 length: 18
J gene: TRBJ2-3
CDR3 protein: CASGLGLAGAVGTDTQYF

V gene: TRBV28
CDR3 length: 12
J gene: TRBJ1-1
CDR3 protein: CASSLNGGEAFF

V gene: TRBV20-1
CDR3 length: 14
J gene: TRBJ2-3
CDR3 protein: CSASAGGYTDTQYF

V gene: TRBV6-2/TRBV6-3
CDR3 length: 14
J gene: TRBJ2-2
CDR3 protein: CASSSGGYTGELFF

V gene: TRBV5-1
CDR3 length: 18
J gene: TRBJ2-1
CDR3 protein: CASSWPRNSGGPYNEQFF

V gene: TRBV5-1
CDR3 length: 15
J gene: TRBJ2-5
CDR3 protein: CASTQMPGGQETQYF

V gene: TRBV14
CDR3 length: 17
J gene: TRBJ1-6
CDR3 protein: CASSRLATARNNSPLHF

V gene: TRBV27
CDR3 length: 13
J gene: TRBJ2-3
CDR3 protein: CASTPGLRDTQYF

V gene: TRBV18
CDR3 length: 16
J gene: TRBJ2-3
CDR3 protein: CASSSLFGGSTDTQYF

V gene: TRBV7-9
CDR3 length: 15
J gene: TRBJ2-1
CDR3 protein: CASSLAVKAYNEQFF

V gene: TRBV29-1
CDR3 length: 14
J gene: TRBJ1-5
CDR3 protein: CSVFRQGHHQPQHF

V gene: TRBV20-1
CDR3 length: 15
J gene: TRBJ1-1
CDR3 protein: CSALARTAMNTEAFF

V gene: TRBV6-6
CDR3 length: 16
J gene: TRBJ1-5
CDR3 protein: CASSYSQGDSNQPQHF

V gene: TRBV5-1
CDR3 length: 14
J gene: TRBJ2-2
CDR3 protein: CASSRPTPTGELFF